The present T cell receptor (beta chain) was sequenced within a study of human thymus T cells (dated by TCRdb to 2019 to 2021). Study-level background: The study used under 10 infant thymus samples plus four related peripheral blood samples to characterize TCR alpha and beta repertoires. The infant donors were about 6 to 250 days old, and the cohort included five or six males and two females.

What the work shows at the level of the full study, not this receptor alone: Both the thymic and the peripheral blood repertoires appeared to show biased V and J gene segment usage. According to the related research, thymic TCR repertoires were highly overlapping among unrelated individuals. On average, around 810,000 unique TCRB clonotypes were obtained from thymus samples, compared with about 86,000 from blood samples.

TCRB and TCRAD loci were amplified from a standardized quantity of quality-controlled genomic DNA using the immunoSEQ multiplex PCR assay. Amplicons spanned the V(D)J region at a length sufficient to cover the CDR3 and identify V and J genes. The amplicons were sequenced on an Illumina platform via the commercial immunoSEQ service. The authors processed their data as follows. Corrections for primer bias and sequencing errors followed previously described methods, while TCRAD and TCRB definitions were based on the IMGT database. The repertoires were analysed using immunoSEQ Analyzer 3.0 and VDJTools for basic statistics, V/J segment usage, diversity estimates, rarefaction and pairwise overlap. Diversity was estimated using the Chao1, ChaoE, Efron-Thisted, Shannon and inverse Simpson indices, and was also estimated on datasets down-sampled to the size of the smallest sample. For repertoire overlap, CDR3 nucleotide sequence, V gene and J gene had to match strictly, and clustering was done by Jaccard-based multidimensional scaling. Not all clones reach the TCRdb copy of this immuneACCESS table, which keeps in-frame sequences only. Checked studies attribute under half of the gap to unresolved V genes and leave the rest unexplained. That table supplies the V and J calls and clone size; D and trimming were determined from the DNA. Within this sample are about 130,000 clones, with about 94% of them counted one time only. The ten biggest clones cover more than 0.02% of the sample.

About this clone itself: Its target antigen remains unknown. Per-nucleotide qualities are absent, and no much larger clonotype sits a single base away.

The thymus tissue came from surgical resects taken out during corrective cardiac surgery. The donors were immunologically healthy infants in Finland who had open corrective cardiac surgery for congenital heart defects. Thymocytes were mechanically released from the tissue and were stored as pellets of 10-30 million cells at -70 degrees C. A QIAsymphony instrument was used to extract genomic DNA from the frozen cell pellets. The receptor's source is a boy in the first two years of life with a congenital heart defect but otherwise immunologically healthy. Sequenced input: thymus tissue.

The DNA sequence is given as TGCGCCAGCAGCCCGGGGACAGGTGATGAAAAACTGTTTTTT. This codes for CASSPGTGDEKLFF. The V gene is TRBV4-3 and the J gene is TRBJ1-4; 8 junctional bases match TRBD1. The CDR1 and CDR2 encoded by the germline V gene are LGHNA and YSLEER. The cysteine opens and the phenylalanine closes a CDR3 of 14 amino acids. Only the CDR3 part of the read is kept: 42 bases, read in frame from the first base. The germline V end is reduced by 4 bases and the J end by 6 bases; junction bases left unmatched: 4.